These 3 T cell receptor beta chains came from one sample sequenced in a study of blood T cell repertoires in COVID-19. Method: immunoSEQ multiplex PCR; TCRdb's copy keeps in-frame clones and lacks some. The data contain around 250,000 clones, 82% of them seen just once; the ten biggest clones take up less than 4%. The sequencing input was peripheral blood. Receptor source: a young woman with acute or convalescent COVID-19.

The rearrangement uses TRBV19 and TRBJ1-5; maybe TRBD1 (6 bases). Germline CDR1 and CDR2: LNHDA and SQIVND (reference sequence). Trimming pared 9 bases from V and 7 bases from J, leaving 25 bases between. CDR3 length equals 16 residues. This CDR3 reads CASQPGLGAIRQPQHF. In DNA form, the CDR3 reads TGTGCCAGCCAGCCCGGTCTGGGGGCAATCAGGCAGCCCCAGCATTTT.

The sample holds a few counts of this clone. This chain joins TRBV7-2 and TRBJ1-2; no clear D. CDR1 is SGHTA, CDR2 FQGNSA, per germline. V lost 0 bases to trimming and J lost 4 bases, with 6 bases between them. This CDR3 contains 13 residues. The DNA for the CDR3 is TGTGCCAGCAGCTTAGCGCAACTCTATGGCTACACCTTC. Its translation is CASSLAQLYGYTF.

This clone turned up a few times. The chain is built from TRBV7-2 and TRBJ1-2; 7 bases agree with TRBD1. There are 16 residues in the CDR3. Trimming removed 5 bases from V and 6 bases from J; junction bases left unmatched: 15. Germline CDR1 and CDR2: SGHTA and FQGNSA. The CDR3 protein is CASSLTDRVRNHGYTF. The CDR3 DNA reads TGTGCCAGCAGCCTCACTGACAGGGTTAGAAATCATGGCTACACCTTC.